The clone carrying this T cell receptor beta chain was picked up a small number of times. Antigen specificity is unknown. This record belongs to a study of blood T cells in healthy people across ages. Regarding the study as a whole: As naive T cell percentage varied, TCR beta diversity correlated strongly with it.

It was with a sample-barcoded 5' primer and a J-beta primer mix that a second PCR of roughly 6 to 11 cycles was run. Each CDR3 protein gets one entry after TCRdb re-called the 5' RACE reads with MiXCR. The sample lists some 760,000 distinct CDR3 sequences, around 25% occurring once. This CDR3 is 17 amino acids long. Germline V lookup: CDR1 MGHRA, CDR2 YSYEKL. A further study also used this sample, focusing on T cells of mothers and their children.

The chain couples TRBV4-1 to TRBJ2-5; D perhaps matches TRBD1 (6 bases). Judging by the DNA end, TRBJ2-7 fits better; the J call may be wrong. The specimen sequenced was blood. This sequence originates from a boy between 10 and 17 years old in good health. CDR3: CASSQEPSGAGVYEQYF. The CDR3 DNA is TGCGCCAGCAGCCAAGAGCCCTCCGGGGCAGGGGTCTACGAGCAGTACTTC.